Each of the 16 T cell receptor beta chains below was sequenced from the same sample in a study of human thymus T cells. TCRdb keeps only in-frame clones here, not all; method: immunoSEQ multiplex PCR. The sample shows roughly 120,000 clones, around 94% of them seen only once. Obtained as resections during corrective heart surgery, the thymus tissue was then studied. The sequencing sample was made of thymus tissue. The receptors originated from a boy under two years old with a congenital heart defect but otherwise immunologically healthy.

DNA of the CDR3: TGTGCCATCAGTGAGAAGGGGACTGGAAACACCATATATTTT. Amino acid sequence: CAISEKGTGNTIYF. The rearrangement links TRBV10-3 to TRBJ1-3; tentative D call: TRBD1 (5 bases). This CDR3 has 14 amino acids. V dropped 2 bases and J dropped 2 bases, with 7 bases sitting between them. Per the germline V gene, CDR1 is ENHRY and CDR2 is SYGVKD.

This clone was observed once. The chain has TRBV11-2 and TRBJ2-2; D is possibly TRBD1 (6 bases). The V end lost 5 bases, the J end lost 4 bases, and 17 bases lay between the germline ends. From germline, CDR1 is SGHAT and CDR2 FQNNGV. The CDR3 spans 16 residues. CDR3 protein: CASSPADRSTTGELFF. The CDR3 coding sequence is TGTGCCAGCAGCCCCGCGGACAGATCAACCACCGGGGAGCTGTTTTTT. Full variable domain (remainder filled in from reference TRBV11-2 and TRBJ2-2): EAGVAQSPRYKIIEKRQSVAFWCNPISGHATLYWYQQILGQGPKLLIQFQNNGVVDDSQLPKDRFSAERLKGVDSTLKIQPAKLEDSAVYLCASSPADRSTTGELFFGEGSRLTVL.

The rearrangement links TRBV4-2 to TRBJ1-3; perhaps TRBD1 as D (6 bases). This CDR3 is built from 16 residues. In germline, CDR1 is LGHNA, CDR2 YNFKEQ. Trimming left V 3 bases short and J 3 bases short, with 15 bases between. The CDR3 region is CASSQTLDRSGNTIYF. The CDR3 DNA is TGTGCCAGCAGCCAGACACTTGACAGGAGTGGAAACACCATATATTTT.

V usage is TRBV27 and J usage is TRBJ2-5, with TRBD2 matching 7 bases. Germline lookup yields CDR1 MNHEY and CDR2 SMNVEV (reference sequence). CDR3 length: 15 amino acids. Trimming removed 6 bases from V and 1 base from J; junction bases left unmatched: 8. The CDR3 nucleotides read TGTGCCAGCAGCCATGGGTCTAGCGGCCAAGAGACCCAGTACTTC. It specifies CASSHGSSGQETQYF.

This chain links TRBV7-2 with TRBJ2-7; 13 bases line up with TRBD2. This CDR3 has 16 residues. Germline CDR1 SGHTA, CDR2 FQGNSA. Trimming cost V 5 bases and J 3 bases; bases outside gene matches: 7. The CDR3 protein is CASSPGLAGANYEQYF. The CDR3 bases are TGTGCCAGCAGCCCAGGACTAGCGGGGGCCAACTACGAGCAGTACTTC.

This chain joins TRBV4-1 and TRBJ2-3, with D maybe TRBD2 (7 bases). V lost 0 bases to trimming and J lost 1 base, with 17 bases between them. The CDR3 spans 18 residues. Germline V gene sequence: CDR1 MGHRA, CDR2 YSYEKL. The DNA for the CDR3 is TGCGCCAGCAGCCAAGATCATTGCGAGGGGGGGGGCACAGATACGCAGTATTTT. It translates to CASSQDHCEGGGTDTQYF.

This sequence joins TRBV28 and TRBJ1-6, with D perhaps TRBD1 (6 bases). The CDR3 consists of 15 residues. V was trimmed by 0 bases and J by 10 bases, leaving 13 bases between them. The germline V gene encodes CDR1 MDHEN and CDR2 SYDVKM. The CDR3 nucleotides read TGTGCCAGCAGTTTATGGCCAGGGGTCGGATCACCCCTCCACTTT. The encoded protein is CASSLWPGVGSPLHF.

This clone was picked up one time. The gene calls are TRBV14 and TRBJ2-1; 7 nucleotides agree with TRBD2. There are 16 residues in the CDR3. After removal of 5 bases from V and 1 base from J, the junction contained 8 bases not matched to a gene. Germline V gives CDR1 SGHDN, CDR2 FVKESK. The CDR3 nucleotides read TGTGCCAGCAGCGCTAAGGGAGGGAGGTCCTACAATGAGCAGTTCTTC. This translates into CASSAKGGRSYNEQFF.

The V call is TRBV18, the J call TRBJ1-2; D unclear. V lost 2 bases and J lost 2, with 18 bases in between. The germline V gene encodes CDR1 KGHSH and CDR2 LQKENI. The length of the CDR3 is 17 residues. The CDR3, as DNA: TGTGCCAGCTCACCATTGGGAGCCTTGCTCGAAAACTATGGCTACACCTTC. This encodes CASSPLGALLENYGYTF.

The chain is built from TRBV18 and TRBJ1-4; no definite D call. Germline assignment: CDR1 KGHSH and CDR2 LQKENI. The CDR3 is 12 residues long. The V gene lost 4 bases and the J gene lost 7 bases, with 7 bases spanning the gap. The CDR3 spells CASSRLGEKLFF. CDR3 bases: TGTGCCAGCTCACGGTTGGGTGAAAAACTGTTTTTT.

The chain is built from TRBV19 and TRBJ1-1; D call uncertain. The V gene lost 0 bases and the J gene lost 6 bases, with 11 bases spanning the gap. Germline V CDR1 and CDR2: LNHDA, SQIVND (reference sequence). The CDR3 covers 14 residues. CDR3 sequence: CASSIERGVAEAFF. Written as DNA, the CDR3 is TGTGCCAGTAGTATAGAACGGGGTGTGGCTGAAGCTTTCTTT.

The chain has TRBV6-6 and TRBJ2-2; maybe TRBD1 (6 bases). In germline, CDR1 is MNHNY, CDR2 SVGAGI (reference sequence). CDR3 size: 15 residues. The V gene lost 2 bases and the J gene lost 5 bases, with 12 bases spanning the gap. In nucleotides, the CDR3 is TGTGCCAGCAGTTACGTTCAGGACAGAACCGGGGAGCTGTTTTTT. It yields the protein CASSYVQDRTGELFF.

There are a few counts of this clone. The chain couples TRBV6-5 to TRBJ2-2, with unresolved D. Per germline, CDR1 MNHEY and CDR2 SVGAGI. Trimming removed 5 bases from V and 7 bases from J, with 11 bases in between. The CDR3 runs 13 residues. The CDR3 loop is CASSLLRFGELFF. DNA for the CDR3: TGTGCCAGCAGTCTCCTCCGGTTCGGGGAGCTGTTTTTT.

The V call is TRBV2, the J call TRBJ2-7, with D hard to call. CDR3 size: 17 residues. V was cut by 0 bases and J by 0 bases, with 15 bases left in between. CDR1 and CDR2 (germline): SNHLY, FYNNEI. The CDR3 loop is CASSEALRHQDSYEQYF. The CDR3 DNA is TGTGCCAGCAGTGAAGCGCTACGACATCAGGACTCCTACGAGCAGTACTTC.

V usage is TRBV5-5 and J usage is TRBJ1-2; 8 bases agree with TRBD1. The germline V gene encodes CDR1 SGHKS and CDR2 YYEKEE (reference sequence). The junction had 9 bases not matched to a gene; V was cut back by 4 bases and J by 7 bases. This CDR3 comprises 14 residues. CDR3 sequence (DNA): TGTGCCAGCAGCGTCGGGACAGGAGGAAGTGGCTACACCTTC. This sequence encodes CASSVGTGGSGYTF.

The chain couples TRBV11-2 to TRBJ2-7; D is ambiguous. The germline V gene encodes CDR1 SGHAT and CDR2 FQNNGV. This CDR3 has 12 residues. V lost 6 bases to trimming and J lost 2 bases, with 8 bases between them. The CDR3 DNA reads TGTGCCAGCAGTGGCAGCCCCTACGAGCAGTACTTC. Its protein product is CASSGSPYEQYF.